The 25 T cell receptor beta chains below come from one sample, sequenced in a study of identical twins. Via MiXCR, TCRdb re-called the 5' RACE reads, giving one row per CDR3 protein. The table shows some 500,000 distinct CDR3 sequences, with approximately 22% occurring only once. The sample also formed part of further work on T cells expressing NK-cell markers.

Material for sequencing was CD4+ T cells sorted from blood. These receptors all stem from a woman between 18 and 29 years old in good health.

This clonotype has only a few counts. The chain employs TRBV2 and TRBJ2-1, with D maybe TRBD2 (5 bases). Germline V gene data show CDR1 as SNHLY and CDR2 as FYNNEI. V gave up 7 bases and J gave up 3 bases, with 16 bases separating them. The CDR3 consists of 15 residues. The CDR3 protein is CASTESGYLYNEQFF. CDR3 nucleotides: TGTGCCAGCACCGAAAGCGGCTACCTCTACAATGAGCAGTTCTTC.

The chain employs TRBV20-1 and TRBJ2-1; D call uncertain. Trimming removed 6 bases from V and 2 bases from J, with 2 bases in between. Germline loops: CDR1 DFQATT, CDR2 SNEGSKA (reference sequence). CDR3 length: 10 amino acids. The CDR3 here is CSAAYNEQFF. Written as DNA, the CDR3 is TGCAGTGCAGCCTACAATGAGCAGTTCTTC.

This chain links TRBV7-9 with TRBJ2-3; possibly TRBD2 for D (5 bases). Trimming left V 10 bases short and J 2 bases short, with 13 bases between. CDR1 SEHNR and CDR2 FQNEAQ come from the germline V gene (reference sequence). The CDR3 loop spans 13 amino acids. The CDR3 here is CAIPSGNTDTQYF. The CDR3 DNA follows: TGTGCCATACCAAGCGGAAACACAGATACGCAGTATTTT.

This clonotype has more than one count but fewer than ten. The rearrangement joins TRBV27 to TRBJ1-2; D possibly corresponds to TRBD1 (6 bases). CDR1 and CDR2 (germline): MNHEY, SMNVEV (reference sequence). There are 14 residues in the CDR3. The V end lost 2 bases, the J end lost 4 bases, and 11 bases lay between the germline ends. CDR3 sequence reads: CASSLNREIYGYTF. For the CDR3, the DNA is TGTGCCAGCAGTTTAAACAGGGAGATCTATGGCTACACCTTC.

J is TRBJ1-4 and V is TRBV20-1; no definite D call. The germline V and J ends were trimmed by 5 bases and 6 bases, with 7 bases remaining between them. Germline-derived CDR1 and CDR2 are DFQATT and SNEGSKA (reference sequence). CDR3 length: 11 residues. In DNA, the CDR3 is TGCAGTGCTCCGCTTGATGAAAAACTGTTTTTT. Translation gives CSAPLDEKLFF.

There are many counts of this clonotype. The DNA of the CDR3 is TGTGCTCGGCGTCCTAGCGGAACATACGAGCAGTACTTC. This translates into CARRPSGTYEQYF. V and J are TRBV2 and TRBJ2-7; TRBD2 matches 7 bases. The CDR3 is made up of 13 amino acids. The germline V gene has CDR1 SNHLY and CDR2 FYNNEI.

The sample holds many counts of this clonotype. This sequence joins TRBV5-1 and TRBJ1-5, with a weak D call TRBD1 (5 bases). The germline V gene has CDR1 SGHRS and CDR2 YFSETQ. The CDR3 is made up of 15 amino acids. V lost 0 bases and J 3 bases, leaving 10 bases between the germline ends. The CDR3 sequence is CASSLAAGPNQPQHF. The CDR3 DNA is TGCGCCAGCAGCTTGGCGGCAGGGCCCAATCAGCCCCAGCATTTT.

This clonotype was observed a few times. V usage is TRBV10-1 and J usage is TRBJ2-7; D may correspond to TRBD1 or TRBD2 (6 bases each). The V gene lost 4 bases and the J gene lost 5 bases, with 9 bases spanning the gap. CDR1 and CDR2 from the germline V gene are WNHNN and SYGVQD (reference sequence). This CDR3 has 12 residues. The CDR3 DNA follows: TGCGCCAGCAGTGCGGGGGACAACGAGCAGTACTTC. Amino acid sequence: CASSAGDNEQYF.

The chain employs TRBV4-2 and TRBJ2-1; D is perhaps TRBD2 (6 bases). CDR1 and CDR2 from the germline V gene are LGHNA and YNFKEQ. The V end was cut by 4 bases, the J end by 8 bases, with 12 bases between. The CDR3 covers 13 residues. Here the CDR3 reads CASSPRRGDEQFF. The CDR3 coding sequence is TGTGCCAGCAGCCCCCGGCGGGGAGATGAGCAGTTCTTC.

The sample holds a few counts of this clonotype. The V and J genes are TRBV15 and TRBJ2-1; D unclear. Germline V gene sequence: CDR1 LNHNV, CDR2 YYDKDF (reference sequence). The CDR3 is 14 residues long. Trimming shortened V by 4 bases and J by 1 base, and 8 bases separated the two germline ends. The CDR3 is CATSTQESYNEQFF. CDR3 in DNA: TGTGCCACCAGCACCCAGGAGTCCTACAATGAGCAGTTCTTC.

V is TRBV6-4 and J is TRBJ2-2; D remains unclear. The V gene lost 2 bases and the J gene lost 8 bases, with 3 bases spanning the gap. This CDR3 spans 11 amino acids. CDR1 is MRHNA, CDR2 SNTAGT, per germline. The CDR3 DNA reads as TGTGCCAGCAGTGACAAGGGGGAGCTGTTTTTT. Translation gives CASSDKGELFF.

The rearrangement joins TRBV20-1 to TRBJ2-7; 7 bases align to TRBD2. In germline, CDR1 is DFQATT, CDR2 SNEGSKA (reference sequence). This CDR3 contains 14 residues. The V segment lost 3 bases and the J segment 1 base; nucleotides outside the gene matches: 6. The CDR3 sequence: CSASPPSGSYEQYF. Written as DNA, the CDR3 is TGCAGTGCTAGTCCCCCTAGCGGTTCCTACGAGCAGTACTTC.

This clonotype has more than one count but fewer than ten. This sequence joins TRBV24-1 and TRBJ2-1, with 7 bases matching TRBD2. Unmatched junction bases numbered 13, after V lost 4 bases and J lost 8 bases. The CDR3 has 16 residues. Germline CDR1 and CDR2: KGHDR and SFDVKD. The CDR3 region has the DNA TGTGCCACCAGTGAGAAGCGGGGATCCTCCCTAGATGAGCAGTTCTTC. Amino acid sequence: CATSEKRGSSLDEQFF.

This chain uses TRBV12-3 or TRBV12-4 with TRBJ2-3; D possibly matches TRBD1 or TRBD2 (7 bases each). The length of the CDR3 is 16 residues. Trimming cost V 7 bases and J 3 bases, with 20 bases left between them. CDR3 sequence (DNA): TGTGCCAGCACCCAGGGGGGAGCGGGGTTTACAGATACGCAGTATTTT. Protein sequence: CASTQGGAGFTDTQYF.

DNA for the CDR3: TGTGCCAGCAGCTTGGCGGGGGACGTGTTTCACTATGGCTACACCTTC. It translates to CASSLAGDVFHYGYTF. V and J are TRBV5-6 and TRBJ1-2, with D perhaps TRBD1 (5 bases). The germline V and J ends were trimmed by 0 bases and 3 bases, with 15 bases remaining between them. The CDR3 extends over 16 amino acids. The germline gives CDR1 SGHDT, CDR2 YYEEEE.

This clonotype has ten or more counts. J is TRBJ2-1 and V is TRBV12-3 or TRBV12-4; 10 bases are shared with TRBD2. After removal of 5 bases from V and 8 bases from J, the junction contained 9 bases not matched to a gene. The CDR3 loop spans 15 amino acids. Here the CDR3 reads CASSGTSGTEYEQFF. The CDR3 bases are TGTGCCAGCAGTGGAACTAGCGGGACCGAATATGAGCAGTTCTTC.

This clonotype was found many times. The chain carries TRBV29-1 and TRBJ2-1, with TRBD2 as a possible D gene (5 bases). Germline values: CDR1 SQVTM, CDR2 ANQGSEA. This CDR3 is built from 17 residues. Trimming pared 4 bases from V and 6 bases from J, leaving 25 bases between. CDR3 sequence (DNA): TGCAGCGTTGTAACGGCGCGTGCGACTACACTTCTCAATGAGCAGTTCTTC. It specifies CSVVTARATTLLNEQFF.

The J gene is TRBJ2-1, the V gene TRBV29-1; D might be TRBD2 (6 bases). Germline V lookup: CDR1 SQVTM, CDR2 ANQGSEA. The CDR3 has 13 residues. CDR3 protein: CSHGRGTGSEQFF. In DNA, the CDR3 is TGCAGTCACGGACGGGGGACGGGGAGTGAGCAGTTCTTC.

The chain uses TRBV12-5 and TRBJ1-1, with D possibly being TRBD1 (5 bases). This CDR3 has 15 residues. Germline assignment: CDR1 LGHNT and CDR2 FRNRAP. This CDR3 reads CATCQRKQENTEAFF. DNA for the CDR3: TGTGCCACCTGCCAGAGAAAACAGGAGAACACTGAAGCTTTCTTT.

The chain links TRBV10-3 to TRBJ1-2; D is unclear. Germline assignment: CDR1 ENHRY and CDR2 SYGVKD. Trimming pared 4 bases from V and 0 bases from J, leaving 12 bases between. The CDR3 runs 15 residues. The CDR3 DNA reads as TGTGCCATCAGTGTTAAGGCAGGCTCTAACTATGGCTACACCTTC. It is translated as CAISVKAGSNYGYTF.

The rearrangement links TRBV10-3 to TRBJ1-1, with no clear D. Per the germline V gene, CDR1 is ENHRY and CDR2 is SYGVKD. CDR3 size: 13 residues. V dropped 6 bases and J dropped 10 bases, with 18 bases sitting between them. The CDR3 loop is CAIRLNTNGGAFF. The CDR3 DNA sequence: TGTGCCATCAGGTTGAACACAAATGGAGGAGCTTTCTTT.

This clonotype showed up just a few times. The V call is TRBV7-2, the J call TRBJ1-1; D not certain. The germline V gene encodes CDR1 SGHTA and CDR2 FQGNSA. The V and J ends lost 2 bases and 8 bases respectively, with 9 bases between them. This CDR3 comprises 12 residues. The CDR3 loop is CASSLRSGEAFF. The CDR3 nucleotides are TGTGCCAGCAGCTTAAGGTCCGGCGAAGCTTTCTTT.

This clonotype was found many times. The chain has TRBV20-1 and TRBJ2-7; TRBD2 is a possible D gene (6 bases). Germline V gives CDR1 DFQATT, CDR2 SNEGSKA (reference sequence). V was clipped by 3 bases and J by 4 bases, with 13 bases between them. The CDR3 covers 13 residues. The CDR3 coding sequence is TGCAGTGCTAGCGGGGCGGGGTCTTACGAGCAGTACTTC. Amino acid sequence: CSASGAGSYEQYF.

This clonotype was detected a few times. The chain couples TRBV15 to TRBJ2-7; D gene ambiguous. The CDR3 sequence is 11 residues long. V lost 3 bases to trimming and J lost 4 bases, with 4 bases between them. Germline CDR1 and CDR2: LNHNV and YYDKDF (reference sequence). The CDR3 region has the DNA TGTGCCACCAGCAGTCTTTACGAGCAGTACTTC. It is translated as CATSSLYEQYF.

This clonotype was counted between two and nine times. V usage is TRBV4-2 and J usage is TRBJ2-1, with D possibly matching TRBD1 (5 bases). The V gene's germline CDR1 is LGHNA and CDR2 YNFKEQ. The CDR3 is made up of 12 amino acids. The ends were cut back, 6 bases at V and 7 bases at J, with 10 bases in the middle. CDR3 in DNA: TGTGCCAGCAGTCCAGGGTTGAATGAGCAGTTCTTC. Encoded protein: CASSPGLNEQFF.